Listed below are T cell receptor beta chains from one sample, sequenced in a study of preoperative IRX-2 immunotherapy in early breast cancer. Profiling relied on immunoSEQ multiplex PCR, and the TCRdb table lists in-frame clones only, not all of them. The sample has 30,000 to 45,000 clones; approximately 85% are singletons. The specimen comprised lymph node tissue, sampled after IRX-2 immunotherapy. The origin of the receptors is a human donor with breast cancer. Both conserved end residues are part of each CDR3. The order of the fields is V gene, D gene, J gene, clone size, CDR3 DNA, CDR3 protein. A D gene is named only where the DNA matches it firmly. Clone size is not always given. Where it is, it says once, few, many or a class for expanded clones.

v_call: TRBV14
d_call: .
j_call: TRBJ1-1
clone_size: .
cdr3_nt: TGTGCCAGCAGCCCCGCTCTCCTCACTGAAGCTTTCTTT
cdr3_aa: CASSPALLTEAFF

v_call: TRBV6-8
d_call: TRBD1
j_call: TRBJ1-2
clone_size: few
cdr3_nt: TGTGCCAGCAAGGGCAGGGGGAACTATGGCTACACCTTC
cdr3_aa: CASKGRGNYGYTF

v_call: TRBV11-3
d_call: .
j_call: TRBJ2-1
clone_size: .
cdr3_nt: TGTGCCAGCAGCTCCGAGGTCCATACCTACAATGAGCAGTTCTTC
cdr3_aa: CASSSEVHTYNEQFF

v_call: TRBV12-5
d_call: TRBD1
j_call: TRBJ1-5
clone_size: .
cdr3_nt: TGTGCCAGCACGTCGACAGGGGCCCAGCCCCAGCATTTT
cdr3_aa: CASTSTGAQPQHF

v_call: TRBV6-8
d_call: TRBD1
j_call: TRBJ1-6
clone_size: .
cdr3_nt: TGTGCCAGCACCCCCGACAGGGTTGGGATTTCACCCCTCCACTTT
cdr3_aa: CASTPDRVGISPLHF

v_call: TRBV28
d_call: TRBD1
j_call: TRBJ1-3
clone_size: few
cdr3_nt: TGTGCCAGCAATACAGGGGCTGGAAACACCATATATTTT
cdr3_aa: CASNTGAGNTIYF

v_call: TRBV7-1
d_call: .
j_call: TRBJ1-5
clone_size: .
cdr3_nt: TGTGCCAGCAGCTTTACAGGGTACGGGCAGCCCCAGCATTTT
cdr3_aa: CASSFTGYGQPQHF

v_call: TRBV6-8
d_call: TRBD1
j_call: TRBJ2-3
clone_size: once
cdr3_nt: TGTGCCAGCAGAGGGGACAGGATCAGCACAGATACGCAGTATTTT
cdr3_aa: CASRGDRISTDTQYF

v_call: TRBV7-1
d_call: .
j_call: TRBJ1-5
clone_size: .
cdr3_nt: TGTGCCAGCAGCTTAGCCGGAACAGGGAGTCAGCCCCAGCATTTT
cdr3_aa: CASSLAGTGSQPQHF

v_call: TRBV6-8
d_call: TRBD2
j_call: TRBJ2-2
clone_size: once
cdr3_nt: TGTGCCAGCAGTTACTCGAGCGGGGCGAACACCGGGGAGCTGTTTTTT
cdr3_aa: CASSYSSGANTGELFF

v_call: TRBV6-8
d_call: TRBD1
j_call: TRBJ2-1
clone_size: .
cdr3_nt: TGTGCCAGCCTAGGGGGACAGGGACAGAGAAATGAGCAGTTCTTC
cdr3_aa: CASLGGQGQRNEQFF

v_call: TRBV12-1
d_call: .
j_call: TRBJ1-2
clone_size: once
cdr3_nt: TGTGCCAGCAGCTCCCCCCCATCAGGGGCTGAAGATGGCTACACCTTC
cdr3_aa: CASSSPPSGAEDGYTF

v_call: TRBV10-1
d_call: .
j_call: TRBJ2-2
clone_size: .
cdr3_nt: TGCGCCACCACCCCCGGGTACGGGGAGCTGTTTTTT
cdr3_aa: CATTPGYGELFF

v_call: TRBV10-2
d_call: .
j_call: TRBJ2-1
clone_size: .
cdr3_nt: TGCGCCAGCAGTGAGTCCGCATACAATGAGCAGTTCTTC
cdr3_aa: CASSESAYNEQFF

v_call: TRBV11-3
d_call: TRBD2
j_call: TRBJ2-7
clone_size: .
cdr3_nt: TGTGCCAGCAGCTTGGGGCTAGCGGGATTCGAGCAGTACTTC
cdr3_aa: CASSLGLAGFEQYF

v_call: TRBV7-6
d_call: .
j_call: TRBJ2-6
clone_size: .
cdr3_nt: TGTGCCAGCAGCTTACGTCCGCTGATGGGGGTCTCTGGGGCCAACGTCCTAACTTTC
cdr3_aa: CASSLRPLMGVSGANVLTF

v_call: TRBV29-1
d_call: TRBD2
j_call: TRBJ2-1
clone_size: .
cdr3_nt: TGCAGCGTTGAAGATTCCCTTAAACTAGCGGGGGGGAACAATGAGCAGTTCTTC
cdr3_aa: CSVEDSLKLAGGNNEQFF

v_call: TRBV12-1
d_call: .
j_call: TRBJ1-2
clone_size: .
cdr3_nt: TGTGCCAGCAGCGTGGGGACAGACTATGGCTACACCTTC
cdr3_aa: CASSVGTDYGYTF

v_call: TRBV19
d_call: TRBD1
j_call: TRBJ1-2
clone_size: .
cdr3_nt: TGTGCCAGCAAGAGGGACAGGGAGCTAGGTGGCTACACCTTC
cdr3_aa: CASKRDRELGGYTF

v_call: TRBV6-8
d_call: .
j_call: TRBJ1-1
clone_size: .
cdr3_nt: TGTGCCAGCAGCCCTTGGGGCCCTGAAGCTTTCTTT
cdr3_aa: CASSPWGPEAFF

v_call: TRBV14
d_call: .
j_call: TRBJ1-2
clone_size: .
cdr3_nt: TGTGCCAGCAGCCTAGGGCAGTCATCAAACTATGGCTACACCTTC
cdr3_aa: CASSLGQSSNYGYTF

v_call: TRBV6-8
d_call: .
j_call: TRBJ2-7
clone_size: .
cdr3_nt: TGTGCCAGCAGCCCTCGAATGGTGGACTACGAGCAGTACTTC
cdr3_aa: CASSPRMVDYEQYF

v_call: TRBV6-7
d_call: .
j_call: TRBJ1-2
clone_size: .
cdr3_nt: TGTGCCAGCAGTGAAGCGCCGGGGGTCTATGGCTACACCTTC
cdr3_aa: CASSEAPGVYGYTF

v_call: TRBV6-8
d_call: .
j_call: TRBJ1-3
clone_size: .
cdr3_nt: TGTGCCAGCAGTTACGTATACGGAAACACCATATATTTT
cdr3_aa: CASSYVYGNTIYF

v_call: TRBV18
d_call: .
j_call: TRBJ1-2
clone_size: .
cdr3_nt: TGTGCCAGCTCACTTGGAGCGCCAGGCCTTAACTATGGCTACACCTTC
cdr3_aa: CASSLGAPGLNYGYTF

v_call: TRBV11-3
d_call: TRBD1
j_call: TRBJ1-5
clone_size: .
cdr3_nt: TGTGCCAGCAGCTTAGAACTTTGGGCAGGGGGCGATATTAGCAATCAGCCCCAGCATTTT
cdr3_aa: CASSLELWAGGDISNQPQHF

v_call: TRBV19
d_call: TRBD1
j_call: TRBJ1-4
clone_size: once
cdr3_nt: TGTGCCAGTAGTATCCCCGGGACAGGCCTTCGAAAACTGTTTTTT
cdr3_aa: CASSIPGTGLRKLFF

v_call: TRBV7-1
d_call: .
j_call: TRBJ2-4
clone_size: .
cdr3_nt: TGTGCCAGCAGCTTAGCAGGGCGAGTAGCCAAAAACATTCAGTACTTC
cdr3_aa: CASSLAGRVAKNIQYF

v_call: TRBV6-8
d_call: .
j_call: TRBJ1-1
clone_size: .
cdr3_nt: TGTGCCAGCAGTCGACAGGTGACGGAGGAAGCTTTCTTT
cdr3_aa: CASSRQVTEEAFF

v_call: TRBV19
d_call: .
j_call: TRBJ2-7
clone_size: .
cdr3_nt: TGTGCCAGTAGTATTGGTGGCCCTGGGCGCGAGCAGTACTTC
cdr3_aa: CASSIGGPGREQYF

v_call: TRBV28
d_call: .
j_call: TRBJ1-5
clone_size: .
cdr3_nt: TGTGCCAGCAGTTTCGGCGTTCAGCCCCAGCATTTT
cdr3_aa: CASSFGVQPQHF

v_call: TRBV19
d_call: TRBD2
j_call: TRBJ2-1
clone_size: .
cdr3_nt: TGTGCCAGTAGTGTCCTAGCGGGGGGCCAAAACAATGAGCAGTTCTTC
cdr3_aa: CASSVLAGGQNNEQFF

v_call: TRBV6-8
d_call: TRBD1
j_call: TRBJ2-7
clone_size: .
cdr3_nt: TGTGCCAGCATGAAAGACAGGGGCAACTCCTACGAGCAGTACTTC
cdr3_aa: CASMKDRGNSYEQYF

v_call: TRBV30
d_call: TRBD1
j_call: TRBJ1-2
clone_size: .
cdr3_nt: TGTGCCTGGGACCGATGGTTAGGGGGACAGCACGATTTTAACTATGGCTACACCTTC
cdr3_aa: CAWDRWLGGQHDFNYGYTF

v_call: TRBV19
d_call: TRBD1
j_call: TRBJ1-5
clone_size: .
cdr3_nt: TGTGCCAGTAGGATACAGGGGGCACAGCCCCAGCATTTT
cdr3_aa: CASRIQGAQPQHF

v_call: TRBV7-1
d_call: .
j_call: TRBJ1-4
clone_size: .
cdr3_nt: TGTGCCAGCAGCATCACAGGGTTGGATGAAAAACTGTTTTTT
cdr3_aa: CASSITGLDEKLFF

v_call: TRBV19
d_call: .
j_call: TRBJ1-5
clone_size: .
cdr3_nt: TGTGCCAGTATGAGAACACGGGATAGCAATCAGCCCCAGCATTTT
cdr3_aa: CASMRTRDSNQPQHF

v_call: TRBV11-3
d_call: .
j_call: TRBJ1-1
clone_size: .
cdr3_nt: TGTGCCAGCAGCTCCGCCCTCAGGGTACGCACTGAAGCTTTCTTT
cdr3_aa: CASSSALRVRTEAFF

v_call: TRBV6-8
d_call: .
j_call: TRBJ1-2
clone_size: .
cdr3_nt: TGTGCCAGCAGTAAGGGACCCCTCTATGGCTACACCTTC
cdr3_aa: CASSKGPLYGYTF

v_call: TRBV28
d_call: TRBD1
j_call: TRBJ1-1
clone_size: .
cdr3_nt: TGTGCCAGCAGTGTTACCGGGACAGGGGGGTACACTGAAGCTTTCTTT
cdr3_aa: CASSVTGTGGYTEAFF

v_call: TRBV15
d_call: TRBD2
j_call: TRBJ2-3
clone_size: .
cdr3_nt: TGTGCCACCAGTTATGGACTAGCGGGGGCCCCCCCGGATAGCACAGATACGCAGTATTTT
cdr3_aa: CATSYGLAGAPPDSTDTQYF

v_call: TRBV29-1
d_call: TRBD2
j_call: TRBJ2-1
clone_size: .
cdr3_nt: TGCAGCGTTTCACGTTCCCGACTGGCTAGCGGGGTTTACAATGAGCAGTTCTTC
cdr3_aa: CSVSRSRLASGVYNEQFF

v_call: TRBV30
d_call: .
j_call: TRBJ1-5
clone_size: few
cdr3_nt: TGTGCCTGGAGCACCCCCGGACAGTTTAATCAGCCCCAGCATTTT
cdr3_aa: CAWSTPGQFNQPQHF

v_call: TRBV7-7
d_call: TRBD1
j_call: TRBJ2-6
clone_size: .
cdr3_nt: TGTGCCAGCAGCTTAGACCGGGACAGGGGGCCCAGCTCTGGGGCCAACGTCCTGACTTTC
cdr3_aa: CASSLDRDRGPSSGANVLTF

v_call: TRBV11-3
d_call: .
j_call: TRBJ1-2
clone_size: .
cdr3_nt: TGTGCCAGCAGCCAGAATGACAGGCCTAACTATGGCTACACCTTC
cdr3_aa: CASSQNDRPNYGYTF

v_call: TRBV11-3
d_call: TRBD2
j_call: TRBJ2-1
clone_size: .
cdr3_nt: TGTGCCAGCAGCTTTTACGGACTAGCGGCTAACAATGAGCAGTTCTTC
cdr3_aa: CASSFYGLAANNEQFF

v_call: TRBV6-8
d_call: .
j_call: TRBJ1-5
clone_size: .
cdr3_nt: TGTGCCAGCAGTAACCAGGCGCAGCCCCAGCATTTT
cdr3_aa: CASSNQAQPQHF

v_call: TRBV7-6
d_call: TRBD1
j_call: TRBJ1-2
clone_size: .
cdr3_nt: TGTGCCAGCAGCCAAGTGGGACAGGGGGGCTATGGCTACACCTTC
cdr3_aa: CASSQVGQGGYGYTF

v_call: TRBV6-8
d_call: .
j_call: TRBJ2-7
clone_size: .
cdr3_nt: TGTGCCAGCAGTTACTCTGGGGCAAACTACGAGCAGTACTTC
cdr3_aa: CASSYSGANYEQYF

v_call: TRBV29-1
d_call: .
j_call: TRBJ2-5
clone_size: .
cdr3_nt: TGCAGCGCGCGACGGGGCCTTGAGGAGACCCAGTACTTC
cdr3_aa: CSARRGLEETQYF

v_call: TRBV19
d_call: .
j_call: TRBJ1-1
clone_size: .
cdr3_nt: TGTGCCAGTAGTATAGATGCAGAAAGGTACACTGAAGCTTTCTTT
cdr3_aa: CASSIDAERYTEAFF

v_call: TRBV6-8
d_call: TRBD1
j_call: TRBJ2-7
clone_size: few
cdr3_nt: TGTGCCAGCACCCCCCGGACAGGGGCTATCGAGCAGTACTTC
cdr3_aa: CASTPRTGAIEQYF